What follows are 20 T cell receptor beta chains derived from one specimen sequenced in a study of blood T cell repertoires in COVID-19. The assay was immunoSEQ multiplex PCR, and TCRdb's table has in-frame clones only and misses some. The repertoire has roughly 12,000 clones, almost 85% of them found once; the top ten carry around 45%. The sample was peripheral blood. These receptors were obtained from a man older than 75 with acute or convalescent COVID-19.

J is TRBJ2-7 and V is TRBV4-2; 7 bases match TRBD1. Germline V gene lookup returns CDR1 LGHNA and CDR2 YNFKEQ. The V gene end was trimmed by 1 base and the J gene end by 1 base; junction bases not matched to a gene: 4. The CDR3 consists of 15 residues. CDR3 in amino acids: CASSQATGESYEQYF. As DNA, the CDR3 is TGTGCCAGCAGCCAAGCTACAGGGGAATCCTACGAGCAGTACTTC.

This sequence joins TRBV12-3 or TRBV12-4 and TRBJ2-3; no clear D gene. With 6 bases removed from V and 4 bases from J, the gap between germline ends came to 5 bases. The CDR3 length is 11 residues. The CDR3 DNA reads TGTGCCAGCAGCCGAGCAGATACGCAGTATTTT. It specifies CASSRADTQYF.

CDR3 bases: TGTGCCAGCAGCCAAGCATCACAGACCCCTCGGCGAGCTTTCTTT. Its translation is CASSQASQTPRRAFF. V and J are TRBV7-2 and TRBJ1-1; the D is unclear. The CDR3 is made up of 15 amino acids. The V gene's germline CDR1 is SGHTA and CDR2 FQGNSA. Trimming cost V 5 bases and J 10 bases, with 23 bases left between them.

This chain links TRBV28 with TRBJ2-2, with 14 bases lining up with TRBD2. CDR1 MDHEN and CDR2 SYDVKM come from the germline V gene. J lost 0 bases, V lost 6 bases, and 6 bases had no gene match. This CDR3 region has 18 residues. The CDR3, as DNA: TGTGCCAGCAGAACCGGGACTAGCGGGGGCCCGAACACCGGGGAGCTGTTTTTT. Its protein is CASRTGTSGGPNTGELFF. Variable domain in full (rest from reference TRBV28 and TRBJ2-2): DVKVTQSSRYLVKRTGEKVFLECVQDMDHENMFWYRQDPGLGLRLIYFSYDVKMKEKGDIPEGYSVSREKKERFSLILESASTNQTSMYLCASRTGTSGGPNTGELFFGEGSRLTVL.

The rearrangement links TRBV5-4 to TRBJ2-3, with D hard to call. V lost 0 bases and J 7 bases, leaving 12 bases between the germline ends. This CDR3 comprises 14 residues. Looked up from germline, CDR1 is SGHNT and CDR2 is YYREEE (reference sequence). This CDR3 is CASSLEQLPNTQYF. CDR3 DNA sequence: TGTGCCAGCAGCTTGGAACAGCTTCCGAATACGCAGTATTTT. Combining the CDR3 with reference TRBV5-4 and TRBJ2-3 gives the whole variable domain ETGVTQSPTHLIKTRGQQVTLRCSSQSGHNTVSWYQQALGQGPQFIFQYYREEENGRGNFPPRFSGLQFPNYSSELNVNALELDDSALYLCASSLEQLPNTQYFGPGTRLTVL.

This chain connects TRBV3-1 (or the pseudogene TRBV3-2) to TRBJ1-2; TRBD1 matches 7 bases. V gave up 1 base and J gave up 8 bases; unmatched junction bases: 13. CDR1 and CDR2 (germline): LGHDT, YNNKEL (reference sequence). There are 16 residues in the CDR3. DNA of the CDR3: TGTGCCAGCAGCCAAGCTGACCGGGACAGCGTTGGGGGCTACACCTTC. This gives the protein CASSQADRDSVGGYTF.

Only a few counts were recorded for this clone. Here the CDR3 DNA reads TGCAGCGTTGTGGGCCCAGGTTCGGTATCCTACGAGCAGTACTTC. Amino acids: CSVVGPGSVSYEQYF. The chain employs TRBV29-1 and TRBJ2-7; no clear D gene. The CDR3 has 15 amino acids. Germline CDR1 reads SQVTM; CDR2 reads ANQGSEA. Trimming took off 4 bases at V and 1 base at J, with 17 bases between the two ends.

The rearrangement joins TRBV18 to TRBJ2-5; 7 nucleotides match TRBD2. V lost 1 base and J lost 3; bases outside the gene matches: 5. The CDR3 is made up of 15 amino acids. Germline-derived CDR1 and CDR2 are KGHSH and LQKENI. The CDR3 loop reads CASSPLNLAEETQYF. The CDR3 nucleotides read TGTGCCAGCTCACCACTTAACCTAGCGGAAGAGACCCAGTACTTC.

The V gene is TRBV7-3, the J gene TRBJ2-6; 8 nucleotides match TRBD1. With V trimmed by 5 bases and J by 4 bases, 7 bases remained unmatched. Germline loops: CDR1 SGHTA, CDR2 FQGTGA. This CDR3 spans 16 amino acids. The CDR3 DNA reads TGTGCCAGCAGCCTGGTACAGGGGGGAGGGGCCAACGTCCTGACTTTC. It encodes CASSLVQGGGANVLTF.

V usage is TRBV28 and J usage is TRBJ1-6, with D possibly being TRBD1 (5 bases). V dropped 4 bases and J dropped 0 bases, with 7 bases sitting between them. The length of the CDR3 is 15 residues. Looked up from germline, CDR1 is MDHEN and CDR2 is SYDVKM. The CDR3 sequence: CASSYRSSYNSPLHF. The CDR3, as DNA: TGTGCCAGCAGTTACAGGAGCTCCTATAATTCACCCCTCCACTTT.

In DNA, the CDR3 is TGTGCCAGCAGTATGGGACAGACTAGCAATCAGCCCCAGCATTTT. Protein sequence: CASSMGQTSNQPQHF. The chain employs TRBV6-5 and TRBJ1-5, with 7 bases lining up with TRBD1. J lost 0 bases, V lost 5 bases, and 4 bases had no gene match. The CDR3 contains 15 residues. Germline V lookup: CDR1 MNHEY, CDR2 SVGAGI.

The rearrangement links TRBV6-5 to TRBJ1-1; D is perhaps TRBD1 (6 bases). Deletions cut 7 bases from V and 6 bases from J, with 18 bases between. Germline assignment: CDR1 MNHEY and CDR2 SVGAGI. This CDR3 is 14 amino acids long. The CDR3 spells CASTPGGAEAEAFF. CDR3 nucleotides: TGTGCCAGCACCCCTGGGGGGGCGGAGGCTGAAGCTTTCTTT.

The V gene is TRBV9, the J gene TRBJ1-3; possible D gene TRBD1, 5 bases. The CDR3 is 17 amino acids. Trimming took off 0 bases at V and 0 bases at J, with 13 bases between the two ends. Germline V gene lookup returns CDR1 SGDLS and CDR2 YYNGEE. The CDR3 protein is CASSVGLTVSSGNTIYF. The CDR3, as DNA: TGTGCCAGCAGCGTAGGATTGACAGTGAGCTCTGGAAACACCATATATTTT.

The chain links TRBV28 to TRBJ1-6; no clear D. Germline loops: CDR1 MDHEN, CDR2 SYDVKM. V lost 6 bases and J 10 bases, leaving 16 bases between the germline ends. The CDR3 has 14 residues. The CDR3 spells CASRPPEGPSPLHF. The CDR3 DNA sequence: TGTGCCAGCAGGCCCCCTGAGGGCCCATCACCCCTCCACTTT.

V is TRBV14 and J is TRBJ2-1; 12 nucleotides align to TRBD2. The CDR3 sequence is 16 residues long. Germline trimming cut 6 bases from V and 7 bases from J; bases unmatched to any gene: 10. Germline-derived CDR1 and CDR2 are SGHDN and FVKESK. The CDR3 coding sequence is TGTGCCAGCAGATTCTCTAGCGGGGGGGCCTTAAATGAGCAGTTCTTC. This gives the protein CASRFSSGGALNEQFF.

The rearrangement links TRBV9 to TRBJ2-2; a possible D gene is TRBD1 (5 bases). This CDR3 comprises 15 residues. CDR1 is SGDLS and CDR2 is YYNGEE in the germline V gene. V dropped 7 bases and J dropped 1 base, with 14 bases sitting between them. CDR3 loop: CASSQRRGNTGELFF. CDR3 sequence (DNA): TGTGCCAGCTCTCAAAGAAGGGGGAACACCGGGGAGCTGTTTTTT.

J is TRBJ1-2 and V is TRBV13, with 8 bases lining up with TRBD1. The CDR3 sequence is 15 residues long. In germline, CDR1 is PRHDT, CDR2 FYEKMQ (reference sequence). J lost 0 bases, V lost 4 bases, and 4 bases had no gene match. The CDR3 DNA reads TGTGCCAGCAGCTCCGGACAGGGAGCTAACTATGGCTACACCTTC. Translated, it gives CASSSGQGANYGYTF.

The chain combines TRBV4-1 with TRBJ1-1; D is undetermined. The CDR3 runs to 16 residues. Germline lookup yields CDR1 MGHRA and CDR2 YSYEKL. Deletions cut 1 base from V and 0 bases from J, with 12 bases between. This CDR3 is CASSQASGNLNTEAFF. The CDR3 region has the DNA TGCGCCAGCAGCCAAGCGAGCGGTAATCTGAACACTGAAGCTTTCTTT.

The gene calls are TRBV19 and TRBJ1-3, with D maybe TRBD1 (5 bases). Germline V gene sequence: CDR1 LNHDA, CDR2 SQIVND (reference sequence). V lost 8 bases and J 2 bases, leaving 7 bases between the germline ends. The CDR3 sequence is 12 residues long. Here the CDR3 reads CASSTAGNTIYF. CDR3 bases: TGTGCCAGTTCGACAGCTGGAAACACCATATATTTT.

This rearrangement joins TRBV7-9 to TRBJ1-1, with D unclear. With 5 bases removed from V and 4 bases from J, the gap between germline ends came to 17 bases. CDR3 length equals 15 residues. Germline loops: CDR1 SEHNR, CDR2 FQNEAQ (reference sequence). The CDR3, as DNA: TGTGCCAGCAGCCCCTTTCAGGCTGGAGGCACTGAAGCTTTCTTT. Its protein is CASSPFQAGGTEAFF. Based on the CDR3 plus reference TRBV7-9 and TRBJ1-1, the full variable domain is DTGVSQNPRHKITKRGQNVTFRCDPISEHNRLYWYRQTLGQGPEFLTYFQNEAQLEKSRLLSDRFSAERPKGSFSTLEIQRTEQGDSAMYLCASSPFQAGGTEAFFGQGTRLTVV.